These 26 T cell receptor beta chains came from one sample sequenced in a study of blood T cell repertoires in COVID-19. Some clones are missing from TCRdb's copy, which holds only in-frame ones; the method was immunoSEQ multiplex PCR. The sample comprises some 200,000 clones, 70% to 90% of which are singletons, and roughly 2.6% rests with the top ten. Source material: peripheral blood. The receptors shown here come from a man aged 40-49 years with active or convalescent COVID-19.

This chain uses TRBV30 with TRBJ1-3; 7 bases map to TRBD1. The germline gives CDR1 GTSNPN, CDR2 SVGIG (reference sequence). The junction had 6 bases not matched to a gene; V was cut back by 6 bases and J by 4 bases. The CDR3 runs to 13 residues. The CDR3 DNA is TGTGCCTGCATGACAGGGTACGGAAACACCATATATTTT. Residues: CACMTGYGNTIYF. The full variable domain, completed using reference TRBV30 and TRBJ1-3, is SQTIHQWPATLVQPVGSPLSLECTVEGTSNPNLYWYRQAAGRGLQLLFYSVGIGQISSEVPQNLSASRPQDRQFILSSKKLLLSDSGFYLCACMTGYGNTIYFGEGSWLTVV.

This chain uses TRBV5-1 with TRBJ2-7; TRBD1 agrees at 7 bases. Germline loops: CDR1 SGHRS, CDR2 YFSETQ. Trimming at V came to 4 bases and at J to 1 base, leaving 5 bases not matched to a gene. The CDR3 runs 14 residues. CDR3 in amino acids: CASSPRTGSYEQYF. The CDR3 DNA follows: TGCGCCAGCAGCCCCAGGACAGGTTCCTACGAGCAGTACTTC.

The chain recombines TRBV6-6 with TRBJ1-4, with D possibly being TRBD1 (6 bases). V was clipped by 8 bases and J by 0 bases, with 13 bases between them. Germline lookup yields CDR1 MNHNY and CDR2 SVGAGI (reference sequence). The CDR3 runs to 15 residues. The CDR3 DNA follows: TGTGCCAGCGCGGACAGCCCCGCAACTAATGAAAAACTGTTTTTT. Translation gives CASADSPATNEKLFF.

By its share, this clone is medium-sized. The chain carries TRBV9 and TRBJ2-1; 13 bases are shared with TRBD2. Per germline, CDR1 SGDLS and CDR2 YYNGEE. This CDR3 spans 14 amino acids. V trimming: 7 bases; J trimming: 3 bases; junction bases outside the gene matches: 1. The DNA for the CDR3 is TGTGCCAGCGGGACTAGCGGGGACTACAATGAGCAGTTCTTC. Translation: CASGTSGDYNEQFF.

The table lists this clone with a few counts. This chain uses TRBV12-3 or TRBV12-4 with TRBJ1-1, with D perhaps TRBD1 (6 bases). The CDR3 sequence is 13 residues long. Trimming removed 1 base from V and 5 bases from J, with 8 bases in between. The CDR3: CASSLVQGTEAFF. The CDR3 DNA is TGTGCCAGCAGTTTAGTCCAGGGGACTGAAGCTTTCTTT.

V is TRBV18 and J is TRBJ2-1; TRBD1 agrees at 7 bases. The CDR3 consists of 14 residues. V lost 3 bases and J lost 2; bases outside the gene matches: 1. The V gene's germline CDR1 is KGHSH and CDR2 LQKENI. The CDR3 nucleotides read TGTGCCAGCTCACCCGGGACAGCCTACAATGAGCAGTTCTTC. Encoded protein: CASSPGTAYNEQFF.

This chain joins TRBV28 and TRBJ2-7, with TRBD2 identical over 9 bases. The CDR3 runs to 16 residues. The junction had 12 bases not matched to a gene; V was cut back by 2 bases and J by 7 bases. Germline V lookup: CDR1 MDHEN, CDR2 SYDVKM. CDR3 sequence (DNA): TGTGCCAGCAGTTTACCCCCTGGCGGGGGGGTGGGAGAGCAGTACTTC. This encodes CASSLPPGGGVGEQYF.

V usage is TRBV7-3 and J usage is TRBJ2-2, with 9 bases lining up with TRBD1. The junction had 2 bases not matched to a gene; V was cut back by 3 bases and J by 6 bases. The germline gives CDR1 SGHTA, CDR2 FQGTGA. CDR3 length: 14 amino acids. CDR3: CASSFTGGPGELFF. CDR3 DNA sequence: TGTGCCAGCAGCTTCACAGGGGGCCCCGGGGAGCTGTTTTTT.

The genes are TRBV28 and TRBJ2-5; D perhaps matches TRBD2 (7 bases). The V end was cut by 5 bases, the J end by 1 base, with 11 bases between. CDR3 size: 14 residues. Germline V gene data show CDR1 as MDHEN and CDR2 as SYDVKM. CDR3 sequence: CASSLGGVQETQYF. The CDR3, as DNA: TGTGCCAGCAGTCTAGGGGGGGTCCAAGAGACCCAGTACTTC.

The chain has TRBV3-1 (or the pseudogene TRBV3-2) and TRBJ1-2; TRBD1 matches 7 bases. V shed 2 bases, J shed 12 bases, and the junction held 6 bases outside the gene matches. CDR1 is LGHDT and CDR2 is YNNKEL in the germline V gene (reference sequence). The CDR3 totals 12 residues. The CDR3 sequence: CASSQRGQIDTF. The CDR3 DNA reads as TGTGCCAGCAGCCAACGGGGACAGATCGACACCTTC.

The CDR3 DNA is TGTGCCAGCAGCTTGGAGGGGAGGGGTTACGAGCAGTACTTC. It is translated as CASSLEGRGYEQYF. The genes are TRBV5-4 and TRBJ2-7, with 7 bases identical to TRBD2. The CDR3 sequence is 14 residues long. Germline CDR1 and CDR2: SGHNT and YYREEE (reference sequence). V lost 0 bases and J lost 4; bases outside the gene matches: 4. Complete variable domain (other parts from reference TRBV5-4 and TRBJ2-7): ETGVTQSPTHLIKTRGQQVTLRCSSQSGHNTVSWYQQALGQGPQFIFQYYREEENGRGNFPPRFSGLQFPNYSSELNVNALELDDSALYLCASSLEGRGYEQYFGPGTRLTVT.

The gene calls are TRBV2 and TRBJ1-1; D call uncertain. The CDR3 runs 11 residues. V shed 4 bases and J shed 8 bases, with 8 bases lying between them. The germline V gene encodes CDR1 SNHLY and CDR2 FYNNEI. The CDR3 loop reads CASSGGFEAFF. In DNA, the CDR3 is TGTGCCAGCAGTGGAGGATTCGAAGCTTTCTTT.

The chain joins TRBV24-1 to TRBJ1-2; no firm D call. Germline-derived CDR1 and CDR2 are KGHDR and SFDVKD. The CDR3 length is 14 residues. V shed 5 bases and J shed 1 base, with 10 bases lying between them. The CDR3 is CATSGGQNNYGYTF. The CDR3 DNA follows: TGTGCCACCAGTGGTGGGCAGAATAACTATGGCTACACCTTC.

The chain is built from TRBV27 and TRBJ2-5, with D possibly being TRBD1 (7 bases). Germline V lookup: CDR1 MNHEY, CDR2 SMNVEV (reference sequence). Trimming pared 5 bases from V and 2 bases from J, leaving 12 bases between. The CDR3 totals 14 residues. Here the CDR3 reads CASSGPGGQETQYF. The CDR3 nucleotides read TGTGCCAGCAGTGGACCAGGGGGGCAAGAGACCCAGTACTTC.

This chain connects TRBV2 to TRBJ1-5; tentative D call: TRBD1 (6 bases). Looked up from germline, CDR1 is SNHLY and CDR2 is FYNNEI. Trimming cost V 4 bases and J 8 bases, with 12 bases left between them. This CDR3 contains 13 residues. The CDR3 is CASSVEGDEPQHF. For the CDR3, the DNA is TGTGCCAGCAGTGTTGAGGGGGATGAGCCCCAGCATTTT.

This rearrangement joins TRBV5-1 to TRBJ2-3; TRBD1 might be the D (6 bases). The length of the CDR3 is 14 residues. Trimming stripped 0 bases from V and 2 bases from J, with 7 bases between. Per germline, CDR1 SGHRS and CDR2 YFSETQ. The CDR3 here is CASSLGDTTDTQYF. The CDR3 bases are TGCGCCAGCAGCTTGGGGGACACCACAGATACGCAGTATTTT.

The chain employs TRBV4-1 and TRBJ2-1; D possibly corresponds to TRBD2 (6 bases). Trimming left V 3 bases short and J 4 bases short, with 10 bases between. The CDR3 is 14 amino acids. CDR1 is MGHRA, CDR2 YSYEKL, per germline. CDR3 residues: CASSQSSGYNEQFF. CDR3 DNA: TGCGCCAGCAGCCAGAGTAGCGGATACAATGAGCAGTTCTTC.

The rearrangement joins TRBV28 to TRBJ1-2, with D tentatively TRBD1 (6 bases). Trimming left V 6 bases short and J 11 bases short, with 19 bases between. CDR1 is MDHEN and CDR2 is SYDVKM in the germline V gene. The CDR3 loop spans 13 amino acids. The CDR3 protein is CASRDGQSFRYTF. For the CDR3, the DNA is TGTGCCAGCAGAGACGGACAGAGTTTTCGATACACCTTC.

The rearrangement uses TRBV2 and TRBJ1-1, with D maybe TRBD1 (6 bases). V gave up 4 bases and J gave up 5 bases, with 8 bases separating them. The CDR3 consists of 12 residues. Germline V gene sequence: CDR1 SNHLY, CDR2 FYNNEI. The chain's CDR3 is CASSVDRTEAFF. In DNA, the CDR3 is TGTGCCAGCAGTGTAGACAGGACTGAAGCTTTCTTT.

This chain links TRBV7-2 with TRBJ2-7; TRBD2 matches 10 bases. The V gene's germline CDR1 is SGHTA and CDR2 FQGNSA. With V trimmed by 3 bases and J by 3 bases, 5 bases remained unmatched. The length of the CDR3 is 15 residues. The CDR3: CASSFTSGEGYEQYF. The CDR3 DNA follows: TGTGCCAGCAGCTTCACTAGCGGGGAGGGCTACGAGCAGTACTTC.

This clone occurred once. The chain carries TRBV2 and TRBJ1-6; possibly TRBD1 for D (5 bases). The V end was cut by 1 base, the J end by 10 bases, with 14 bases between. Germline CDR1 reads SNHLY; CDR2 reads FYNNEI. The CDR3 runs 15 residues. The CDR3 loop is CASSEGLGGGSPLHF. CDR3 bases: TGTGCCAGCAGTGAAGGTTTGGGGGGGGGATCACCCCTCCACTTT.

The chain is built from TRBV14 and TRBJ2-5, with a possible D match to TRBD2 (5 bases). This CDR3 region has 14 residues. CDR1 SGHDN and CDR2 FVKESK come from the germline V gene. The V gene lost 2 bases and the J gene lost 1 base, with 8 bases spanning the gap. CDR3 DNA: TGTGCCAGCAGCCAAATCGGACTCCAAGAGACCCAGTACTTC. Amino acid sequence: CASSQIGLQETQYF.

The chain recombines TRBV7-2 with TRBJ2-5; 11 positions match TRBD2. CDR1 is SGHTA, CDR2 FQGNSA, per germline. This CDR3 region has 18 residues. V lost 3 bases, J lost 2 bases, and 11 bases stayed unmatched. The CDR3 protein is CASSLGQIAGGAQETQYF. In DNA, the CDR3 is TGTGCCAGCAGCTTGGGTCAAATAGCGGGGGGGGCACAAGAGACCCAGTACTTC.

The V call is TRBV5-4, the J call TRBJ1-2, with D perhaps matching TRBD1 (5 bases). This CDR3 is built from 16 residues. Germline V gives CDR1 SGHNT, CDR2 YYREEE (reference sequence). V was cut by 0 bases and J by 5 bases, with 17 bases left in between. DNA of the CDR3: TGTGCCAGCAGCTTGGTCGGAGGGGAGGCGTCTTATGGCTACACCTTC. The encoded protein is CASSLVGGEASYGYTF. The full variable domain, its missing parts supplied by reference TRBV5-4 and TRBJ1-2, is ETGVTQSPTHLIKTRGQQVTLRCSSQSGHNTVSWYQQALGQGPQFIFQYYREEENGRGNFPPRFSGLQFPNYSSELNVNALELDDSALYLCASSLVGGEASYGYTFGSGTRLTVV.

Here the CDR3 reads CASSRDRGLYEQYF. In nucleotides, the CDR3 is TGTGCCAGCAGCCGGGACAGGGGGCTCTACGAGCAGTACTTC. The V gene is TRBV7-9, the J gene TRBJ2-7; 12 positions agree with TRBD1. Germline CDR1 reads SEHNR; CDR2 reads FQNEAQ (reference sequence). V lost 5 bases and J lost 3; bases outside the gene matches: 2. The CDR3 is made up of 14 amino acids.

The rearrangement links TRBV30 to TRBJ1-5, with 8 bases identical to TRBD1. The CDR3 covers 14 residues. Germline V gene sequence: CDR1 GTSNPN, CDR2 SVGIG (reference sequence). Trimming took 3 bases from V and 6 from J; bases not matched to a gene: 7. The CDR3 region is CAWSPQGGPQPQHF. The CDR3 nucleotides read TGTGCCTGGAGCCCACAGGGGGGGCCTCAGCCCCAGCATTTT. The variable domain in full, with the rest retrieved from reference TRBV30 and TRBJ1-5, is SQTIHQWPATLVQPVGSPLSLECTVEGTSNPNLYWYRQAAGRGLQLLFYSVGIGQISSEVPQNLSASRPQDRQFILSSKKLLLSDSGFYLCAWSPQGGPQPQHFGDGTRLSIL.